This TCR beta chain was sequenced for a study of breast tumors, draining lymph nodes, adjacent tissues. Looked up from germline, CDR1 is MNHEY and CDR2 is SVGAGI. The CDR3 consists of 13 residues. TCRdb called the multiplex PCR reads again in MiXCR, with one record for every CDR3 protein. The sample has roughly 130,000 distinct CDR3 sequences; 20% are singletons. Axillary draining lymph nodes of breast cancer patients supplied the node samples. This clonotype was counted a few times. A read error may account for a junction end that differs from germline. The chain links TRBV6-5 to TRBJ2-5; D is possibly TRBD1 or TRBD2 (5 bases each). What was sequenced was axillary lymph node tissue. The clonotype comes from a female donor with breast cancer. Some clones in this sample may be carry-over from other donors' samples. The CDR3 region is CASKWGYQEAQYF. The CDR3 DNA sequence: TGTGCCAGCAAGTGGGGGTATCAAGAGGCCCAGTACTTC.